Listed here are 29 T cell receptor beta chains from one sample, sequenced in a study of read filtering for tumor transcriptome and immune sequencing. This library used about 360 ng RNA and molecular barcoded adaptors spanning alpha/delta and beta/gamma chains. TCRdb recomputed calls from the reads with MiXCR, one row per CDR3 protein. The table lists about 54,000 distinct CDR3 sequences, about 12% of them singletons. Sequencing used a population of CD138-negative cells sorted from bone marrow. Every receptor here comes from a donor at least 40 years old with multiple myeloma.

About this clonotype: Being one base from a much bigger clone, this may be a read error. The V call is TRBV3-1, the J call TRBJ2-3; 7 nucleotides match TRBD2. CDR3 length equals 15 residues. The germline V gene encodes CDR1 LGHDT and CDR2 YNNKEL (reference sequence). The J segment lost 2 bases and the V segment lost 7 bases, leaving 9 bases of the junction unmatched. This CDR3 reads CASNHRAGVTDTQYF. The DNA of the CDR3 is TGTGCCAGCAACCATCGCGCGGGGGTCACAGATACGCAGTATTTT.

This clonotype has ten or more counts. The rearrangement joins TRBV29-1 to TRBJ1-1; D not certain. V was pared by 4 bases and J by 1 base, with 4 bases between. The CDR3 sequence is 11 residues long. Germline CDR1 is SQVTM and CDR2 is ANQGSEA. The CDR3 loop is CSVVRNTEAFF. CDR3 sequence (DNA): TGCAGCGTTGTCCGGAACACTGAAGCTTTCTTT.

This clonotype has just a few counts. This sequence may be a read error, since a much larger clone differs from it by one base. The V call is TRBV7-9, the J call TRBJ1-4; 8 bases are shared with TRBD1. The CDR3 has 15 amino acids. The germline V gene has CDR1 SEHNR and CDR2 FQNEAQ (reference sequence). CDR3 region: CASSLAGTGDEELFF. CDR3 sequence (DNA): TGTGCCAGCAGCTTAGCCGGGACAGGAGATGAAGAACTGTTTTTT.

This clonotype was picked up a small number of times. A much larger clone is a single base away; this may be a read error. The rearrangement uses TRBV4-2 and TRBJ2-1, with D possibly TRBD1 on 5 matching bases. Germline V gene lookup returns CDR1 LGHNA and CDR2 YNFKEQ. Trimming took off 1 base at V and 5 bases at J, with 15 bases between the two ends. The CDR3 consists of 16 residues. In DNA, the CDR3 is TGTGCCAGCAGCCAAGGACTCCGACAGCCTGACAATGAGCAGTTCTTC. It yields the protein CASSQGLRQPDNEQFF.

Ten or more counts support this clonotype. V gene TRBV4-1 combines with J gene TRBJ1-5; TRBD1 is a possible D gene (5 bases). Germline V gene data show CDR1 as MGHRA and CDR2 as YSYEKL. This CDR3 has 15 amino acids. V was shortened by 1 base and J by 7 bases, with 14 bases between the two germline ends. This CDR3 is CASSQGGRGGQPQHF. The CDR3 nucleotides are TGCGCCAGCAGCCAAGGGGGCCGAGGAGGACAGCCCCAGCATTTT.

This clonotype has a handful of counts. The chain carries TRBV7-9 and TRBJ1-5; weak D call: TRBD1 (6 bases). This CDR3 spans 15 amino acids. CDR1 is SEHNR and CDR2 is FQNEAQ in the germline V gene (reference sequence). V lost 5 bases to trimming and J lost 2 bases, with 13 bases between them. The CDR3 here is CASSEGGLGNQPQHF. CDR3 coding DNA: TGTGCCAGCAGCGAGGGGGGGTTGGGCAATCAGCCCCAGCATTTT.

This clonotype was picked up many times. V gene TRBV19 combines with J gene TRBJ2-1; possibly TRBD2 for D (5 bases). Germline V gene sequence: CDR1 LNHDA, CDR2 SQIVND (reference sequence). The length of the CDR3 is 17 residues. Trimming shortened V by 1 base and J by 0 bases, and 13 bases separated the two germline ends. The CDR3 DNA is TGTGCCAGTAGTATAGTAATCGGGGAAAGCTCCTACAATGAGCAGTTCTTC. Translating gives CASSIVIGESSYNEQFF.

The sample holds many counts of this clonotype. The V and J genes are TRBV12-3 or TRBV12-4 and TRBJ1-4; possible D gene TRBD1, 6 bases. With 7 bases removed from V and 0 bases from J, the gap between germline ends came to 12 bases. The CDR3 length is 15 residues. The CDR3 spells CASTWDTATNEKLFF. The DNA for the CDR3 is TGTGCCAGCACCTGGGACACCGCAACTAATGAAAAACTGTTTTTT.

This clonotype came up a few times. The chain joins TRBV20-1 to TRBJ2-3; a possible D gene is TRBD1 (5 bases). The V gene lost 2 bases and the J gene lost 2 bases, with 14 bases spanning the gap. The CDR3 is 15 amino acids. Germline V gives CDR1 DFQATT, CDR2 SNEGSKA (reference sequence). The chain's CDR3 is CSARSLRVTTDTQYF. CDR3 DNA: TGCAGTGCTAGAAGCCTCAGGGTTACCACAGATACGCAGTATTTT.

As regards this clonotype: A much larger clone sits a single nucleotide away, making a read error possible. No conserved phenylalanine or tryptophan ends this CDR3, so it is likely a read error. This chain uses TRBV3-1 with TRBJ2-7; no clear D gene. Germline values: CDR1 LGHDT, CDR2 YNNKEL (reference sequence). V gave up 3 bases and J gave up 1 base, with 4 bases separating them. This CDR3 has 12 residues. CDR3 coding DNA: TGTGCCAGCAGCCAGATGTCCTACGAGCAGTACTTA. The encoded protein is CASSQMSYEQYL.

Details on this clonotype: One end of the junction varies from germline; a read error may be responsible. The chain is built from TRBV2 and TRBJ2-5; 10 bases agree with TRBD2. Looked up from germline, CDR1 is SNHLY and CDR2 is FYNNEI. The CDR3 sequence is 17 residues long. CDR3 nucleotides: TGTGCCGGCAGTCGACCGGGACTAGCGAAAGGGAAAGAGACCCAGTACTTC. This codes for CAGSRPGLAKGKETQYF.

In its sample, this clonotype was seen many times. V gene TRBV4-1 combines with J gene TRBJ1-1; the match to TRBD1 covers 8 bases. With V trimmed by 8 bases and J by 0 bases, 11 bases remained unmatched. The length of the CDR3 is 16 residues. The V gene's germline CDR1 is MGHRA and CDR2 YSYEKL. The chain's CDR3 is CASRDRGNHMNTEAFF. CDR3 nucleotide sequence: TGCGCCAGCCGCGACAGGGGCAACCACATGAACACTGAAGCTTTCTTT.

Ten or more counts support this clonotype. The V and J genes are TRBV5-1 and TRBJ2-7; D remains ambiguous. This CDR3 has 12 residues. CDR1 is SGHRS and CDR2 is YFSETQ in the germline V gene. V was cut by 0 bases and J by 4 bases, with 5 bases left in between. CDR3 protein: CASSLANYEQYF. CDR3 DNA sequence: TGCGCCAGCAGCTTGGCCAATTACGAGCAGTACTTC.

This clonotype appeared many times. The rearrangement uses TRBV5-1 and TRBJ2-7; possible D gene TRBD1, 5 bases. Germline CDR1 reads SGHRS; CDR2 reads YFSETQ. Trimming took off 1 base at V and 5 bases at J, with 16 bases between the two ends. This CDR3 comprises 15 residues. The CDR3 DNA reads TGCGCCAGCAGCTTGACGGTCCAGGGTTTCAACGAGCAGTACTTC. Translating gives CASSLTVQGFNEQYF. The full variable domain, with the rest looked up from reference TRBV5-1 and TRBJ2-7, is KAGVTQTPRYLIKTRGQQVTLSCSPISGHRSVSWYQQTPGQGLQFLFEYFSETQRNKGNFPGRFSGRQFSNSRSEMNVSTLELGDSALYLCASSLTVQGFNEQYFGPGTRLTVT.

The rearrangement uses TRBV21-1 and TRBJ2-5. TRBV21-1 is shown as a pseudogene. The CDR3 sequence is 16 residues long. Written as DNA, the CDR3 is TGTGCCAGCAGCAAGGGCTCTAAGACGGCGCAAGAGACCCAGTACTTC. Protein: CASSKGSKTAQETQYF.

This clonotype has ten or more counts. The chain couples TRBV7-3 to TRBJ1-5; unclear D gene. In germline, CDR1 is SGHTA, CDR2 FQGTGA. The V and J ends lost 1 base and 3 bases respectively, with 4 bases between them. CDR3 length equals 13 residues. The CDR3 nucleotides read TGTGCCAGCAGCTTAAGTCCCAATCAGCCCCAGCATTTT. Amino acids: CASSLSPNQPQHF.

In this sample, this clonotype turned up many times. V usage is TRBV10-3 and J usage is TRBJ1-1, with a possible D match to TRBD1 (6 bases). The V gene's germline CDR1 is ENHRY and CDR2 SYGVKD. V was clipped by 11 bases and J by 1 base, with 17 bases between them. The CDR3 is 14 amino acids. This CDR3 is CAASRRQENTEAFF. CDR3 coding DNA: TGTGCCGCCAGCCGAAGACAGGAGAACACTGAAGCTTTCTTT.

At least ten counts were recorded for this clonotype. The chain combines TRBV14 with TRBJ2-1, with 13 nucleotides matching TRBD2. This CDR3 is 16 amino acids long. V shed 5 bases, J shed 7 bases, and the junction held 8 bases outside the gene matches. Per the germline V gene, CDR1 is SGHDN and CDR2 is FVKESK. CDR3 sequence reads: CASSFLLAGGPNEQFF. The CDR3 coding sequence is TGTGCCAGCAGCTTTCTACTAGCGGGGGGGCCAAATGAGCAGTTCTTC. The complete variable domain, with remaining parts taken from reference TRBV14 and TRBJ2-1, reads EAGVTQFPSHSVIEKGQTVTLRCDPISGHDNLYWYRRVMGKEIKFLLHFVKESKQDESGMPNNRFLAERTGGTYSTLKVQPAELEDSGVYFCASSFLLAGGPNEQFFGPGTRLTVL.

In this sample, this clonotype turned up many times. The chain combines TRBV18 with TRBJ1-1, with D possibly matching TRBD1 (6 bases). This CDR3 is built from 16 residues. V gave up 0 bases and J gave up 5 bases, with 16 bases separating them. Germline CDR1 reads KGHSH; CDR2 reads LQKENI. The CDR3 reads CASSPPNREIGTEAFF. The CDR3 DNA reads TGTGCCAGCTCACCACCGAACAGGGAAATAGGTACTGAAGCTTTCTTT.

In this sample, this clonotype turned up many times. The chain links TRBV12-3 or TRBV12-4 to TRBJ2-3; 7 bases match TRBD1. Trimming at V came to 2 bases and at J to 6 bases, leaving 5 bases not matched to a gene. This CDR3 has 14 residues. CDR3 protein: CASSLTGERDTQYF. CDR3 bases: TGTGCCAGCAGTTTAACAGGGGAGCGGGATACGCAGTATTTT.

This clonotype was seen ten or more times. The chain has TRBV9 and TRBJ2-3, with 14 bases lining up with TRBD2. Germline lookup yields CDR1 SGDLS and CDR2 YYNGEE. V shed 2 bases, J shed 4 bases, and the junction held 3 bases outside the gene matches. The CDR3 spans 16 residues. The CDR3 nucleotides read TGTGCCAGCAGCGTGAGGACTAGCGGGGGGTCAGATACGCAGTATTTT. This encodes CASSVRTSGGSDTQYF.

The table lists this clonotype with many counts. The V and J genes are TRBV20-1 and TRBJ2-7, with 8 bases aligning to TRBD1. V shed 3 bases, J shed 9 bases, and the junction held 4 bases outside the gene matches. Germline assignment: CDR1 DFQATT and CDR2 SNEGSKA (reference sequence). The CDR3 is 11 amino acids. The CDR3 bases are TGCAGTGCTAGGGGGGGACAGGTGCAGTACTTC. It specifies CSARGGQVQYF.

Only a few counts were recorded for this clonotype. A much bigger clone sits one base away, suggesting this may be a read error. This chain's CDR3 is CACSLGQGLGNEQFF. CDR3 in DNA: TGTGCCTGCAGCTTGGGACAGGGATTAGGCAATGAGCAGTTCTTC. V is TRBV5-6 and J is TRBJ2-1; TRBD1 matches at 9 bases. The CDR3 has 15 residues. Germline loops: CDR1 SGHDT, CDR2 YYEEEE. Looking up the rest from reference TRBV5-6 and TRBJ2-1 gives the full variable domain: DAGVTQSPTHLIKTRGQQVTLRCSPKSGHDTVSWYQQALGQGPQFIFQYYEEEERQRGNFPDRFSGHQFPNYSSELNVNALLLGDSALYLCACSLGQGLGNEQFFGPGTRLTVL.

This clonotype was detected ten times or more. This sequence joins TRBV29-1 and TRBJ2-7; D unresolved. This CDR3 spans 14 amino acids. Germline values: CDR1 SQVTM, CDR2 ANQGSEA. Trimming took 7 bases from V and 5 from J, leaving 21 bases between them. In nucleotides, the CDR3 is TGCAGCGCTGTACTTCCCCAAACCCAAGACGAGCAGTACTTC. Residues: CSAVLPQTQDEQYF.

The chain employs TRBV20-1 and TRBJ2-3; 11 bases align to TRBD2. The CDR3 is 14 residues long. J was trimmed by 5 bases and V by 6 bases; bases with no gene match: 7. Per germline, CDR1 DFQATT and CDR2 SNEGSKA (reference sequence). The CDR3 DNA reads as TGCAGTGCCGTAGCGGGGGGGCCGGGAGATACGCAGTATTTT. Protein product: CSAVAGGPGDTQYF.

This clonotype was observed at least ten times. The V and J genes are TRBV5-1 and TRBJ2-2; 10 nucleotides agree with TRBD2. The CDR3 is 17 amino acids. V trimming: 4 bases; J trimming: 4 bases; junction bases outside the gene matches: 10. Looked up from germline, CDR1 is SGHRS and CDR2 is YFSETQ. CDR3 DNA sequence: TGCGCCAGCAGCATCAGACTAGCGGGTCGAGGCACCGGGGAGCTGTTTTTT. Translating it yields CASSIRLAGRGTGELFF.

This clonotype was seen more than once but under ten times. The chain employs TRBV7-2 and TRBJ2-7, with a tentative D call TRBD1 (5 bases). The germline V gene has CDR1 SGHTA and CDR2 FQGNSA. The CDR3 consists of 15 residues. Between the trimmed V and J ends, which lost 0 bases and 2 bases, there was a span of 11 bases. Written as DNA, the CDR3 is TGTGCCAGCAGCTTAGCCAAGACAGTACCCTACGAGCAGTACTTC. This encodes CASSLAKTVPYEQYF.

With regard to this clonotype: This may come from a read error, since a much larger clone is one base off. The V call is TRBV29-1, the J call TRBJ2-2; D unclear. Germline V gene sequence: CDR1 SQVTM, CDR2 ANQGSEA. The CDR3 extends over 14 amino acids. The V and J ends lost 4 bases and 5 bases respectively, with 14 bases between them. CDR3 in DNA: TGCAGCGTTGGGCCTTATTCGGAAACCGGGGAGCTGTTTTTT. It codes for CSVGPYSETGELFF.

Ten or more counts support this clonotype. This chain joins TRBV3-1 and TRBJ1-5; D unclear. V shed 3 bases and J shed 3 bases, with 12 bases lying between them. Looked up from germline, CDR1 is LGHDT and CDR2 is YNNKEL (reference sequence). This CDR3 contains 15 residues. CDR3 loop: CASSQGRAVNQPQHF. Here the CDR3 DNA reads TGTGCCAGCAGCCAGGGCCGGGCCGTCAATCAGCCCCAGCATTTT.